Each of the 26 T cell receptor beta chains below was sequenced from the same sample in a study of T cells in Graves' hyperthyroidism and ophthalmopathy. Authors of the study amplified TCR beta CDR3 regions from RNA transcripts. First-round RT-PCR of the TCR CDR3 relied on the HTBI primer set. TCRdb re-derived calls from the multiplex PCR reads in MiXCR, one entry per CDR3 protein. The sample shows almost 600,000 distinct CDR3 sequences, about 15% of them seen only once. Sequencing used blood. These receptors were obtained from a woman under 40 with Graves' hyperthyroidism that later progressed to Graves' ophthalmopathy.

Ten or more counts support this clonotype. The V call is TRBV6-1, the J call TRBJ2-7, with 11 bases that match TRBD1. The CDR3 sequence is 15 residues long. V shed 5 bases and J 1 base; nucleotides not matched to a gene: 4. Germline V CDR1 and CDR2: MNHNS, SASEGT. The CDR3 sequence: CASSKGQGESYEQYF. CDR3 nucleotides: TGTGCCAGCAGTAAGGGACAGGGGGAGTCCTACGAGCAGTACTTC.

This clonotype has at least ten counts. The CDR3 protein is CASSLRSDQPQHF. For the CDR3, the DNA is TGTGCCAGCAGCTTAAGGTCCGATCAGCCCCAGCATTTT. The rearrangement uses TRBV7-9 and TRBJ1-5, with D unresolved. CDR3 length equals 13 residues. V gave up 2 bases and J gave up 5 bases, with 7 bases separating them. Germline CDR1 SEHNR, CDR2 FQNEAQ (reference sequence).

The rearrangement joins TRBV6-5 to TRBJ2-5; D might be TRBD1 (7 bases). CDR1 and CDR2 (germline): MNHEY, SVGAGI. The CDR3 has 13 amino acids. Deletions cut 2 bases from V and 7 bases from J, with 11 bases between. The CDR3 protein is CASSYGQGGTQYF. CDR3 DNA: TGTGCCAGCAGTTACGGGCAGGGGGGGACCCAGTACTTC.

In its sample, this clonotype was seen many times. The CDR3: CATSDLPSGSGTGELFF. The DNA of the CDR3 is TGTGCCACCAGTGACCTGCCTAGCGGGAGTGGAACCGGGGAGCTGTTTTTT. This chain links TRBV24-1 with TRBJ2-2, with 10 bases matching TRBD2. CDR1 and CDR2 (germline): KGHDR, SFDVKD. The CDR3 is 17 residues long. The junction had 9 bases not matched to a gene; V was cut back by 4 bases and J by 5 bases.

The V gene is TRBV7-8, the J gene TRBJ2-3; D remains unclear. Germline CDR1 SGHVS, CDR2 FQNEAQ. CDR3 length: 16 amino acids. V lost 2 bases and J 0 bases, leaving 12 bases between the germline ends. CDR3 sequence reads: CASSLSVASSTDTQYF. The CDR3 DNA reads TGTGCCAGCAGCTTATCTGTAGCTTCTAGCACAGATACGCAGTATTTT.

This clonotype was seen many times. The chain employs TRBV24-1 and TRBJ1-5; 10 bases fit TRBD1. CDR3 length: 16 amino acids. The trim removed 3 bases at V and 2 bases at J, leaving 3 bases unmatched. Germline V gives CDR1 KGHDR, CDR2 SFDVKD. The CDR3 DNA is TGTGCCACCAGTGATGACAGGGGGCAAGGCAATCAGCCCCAGCATTTT. It encodes CATSDDRGQGNQPQHF.

This clonotype was seen ten or more times. V is TRBV11-2 and J is TRBJ2-1; a possible D gene is TRBD2 (5 bases). V shed 2 bases and J shed 9 bases, with 8 bases lying between them. CDR1 and CDR2 from the germline V gene are SGHAT and FQNNGV. CDR3 length: 12 amino acids. The CDR3 is CASSLRGSEQFF. The CDR3 coding sequence is TGTGCCAGCAGCTTAAGAGGGAGTGAGCAGTTCTTC. The whole variable domain, filled in from reference TRBV11-2 and TRBJ2-1, reads EAGVAQSPRYKIIEKRQSVAFWCNPISGHATLYWYQQILGQGPKLLIQFQNNGVVDDSQLPKDRFSAERLKGVDSTLKIQPAKLEDSAVYLCASSLRGSEQFFGPGTRLTVL.

This clonotype was recorded many times. The chain carries TRBV12-3 or TRBV12-4 and TRBJ2-2; 7 bases fit TRBD2. The CDR3 runs 14 residues. V gave up 8 bases and J gave up 7 bases; unmatched junction bases: 10. The CDR3 DNA follows: TGTGCCAGCCCAACTGGCGGGAGAGGCGGGGAGCTGTTTTTT. Translated, it gives CASPTGGRGGELFF.

This clonotype has at least ten counts. The J gene is TRBJ1-2, the V gene TRBV27; D is unclear. Germline V CDR1 and CDR2: MNHEY, SMNVEV (reference sequence). Between the trimmed V and J ends, which lost 2 bases and 3 bases, there was a span of 7 bases. The CDR3 runs 13 residues. The CDR3 protein is CASSLAPHYGYTF. CDR3 coding DNA: TGTGCCAGCAGTTTAGCGCCCCACTATGGCTACACCTTC.

The sample holds many counts of this clonotype. The chain combines TRBV2 with TRBJ1-3; D is unclear. There are 15 residues in the CDR3. Germline V gene lookup returns CDR1 SNHLY and CDR2 FYNNEI. V was trimmed by 1 base and J by 4 bases, leaving 11 bases between them. The CDR3 bases are TGTGCCAGCAGTGAAGAGGCAGGCTTCGGAAACACCATATATTTT. Translated, it gives CASSEEAGFGNTIYF.

The gene calls are TRBV6-1 and TRBJ2-3; the D is unclear. Germline-derived CDR1 and CDR2 are MNHNS and SASEGT. Trimming took off 1 base at V and 8 bases at J, with 10 bases between the two ends. CDR3 size: 13 residues. CDR3 bases: TGTGCCAGCAGTGAAGTAAGGGTGGGTACGCAGTATTTT. Protein sequence: CASSEVRVGTQYF.

This clonotype was recorded at least ten times. This rearrangement joins TRBV5-1 to TRBJ2-1; 7 nucleotides agree with TRBD2. The CDR3 covers 15 residues. Per the germline V gene, CDR1 is SGHRS and CDR2 is YFSETQ. V shed 3 bases and J 8 bases; nucleotides not matched to a gene: 11. Here the CDR3 DNA reads TGCGCCAGCAGCTCTATCGGGGGAGGGCCGTATGAGCAGTTCTTC. The encoded protein is CASSSIGGGPYEQFF.

Notes on this clonotype: This may arise from a read error, as a much more abundant clone is one base away. The chain carries TRBV3-1 and TRBJ1-1; D is possibly TRBD1 (5 bases). The V gene's germline CDR1 is LGHDT and CDR2 YNNKEL (reference sequence). The CDR3 length is 13 residues. The CDR3, as DNA: TGTGCCCGCAGCCCCCGCCCGGGGGTTGAAGCTTTCTTT. Residues: CARSPRPGVEAFF.

This clonotype was detected many times. The CDR3 sequence: CASSSTGGSRRSHGYTF. Here the CDR3 DNA reads TGTGCCAGCAGTTCGACAGGCGGCTCGCGGCGGTCTCATGGCTACACCTTC. The chain has TRBV27 and TRBJ1-2, with D possibly matching TRBD1 (6 bases). Trimming cost V 4 bases and J 6 bases, with 24 bases left between them. This CDR3 spans 17 amino acids. In germline, CDR1 is MNHEY, CDR2 SMNVEV (reference sequence).

The rearrangement uses TRBV4-1 and TRBJ1-2, with 8 bases matching TRBD1. V was pared by 2 bases and J by 6 bases, with 5 bases of the junction left unmatched. Germline-derived CDR1 and CDR2 are MGHRA and YSYEKL. The CDR3 covers 14 residues. Here the CDR3 reads CASSQLTGVHGYTF. The CDR3 DNA follows: TGCGCCAGCAGCCAACTGACAGGGGTTCATGGCTACACCTTC.

This clonotype was seen ten or more times. The J gene is TRBJ2-7, the V gene TRBV2, with D unclear. Germline CDR1 reads SNHLY; CDR2 reads FYNNEI. The V end was cut by 10 bases, the J end by 1 base, with 11 bases between. The CDR3 length is 12 residues. The CDR3 sequence is CATDRPSYEQYF. DNA of the CDR3: TGTGCCACAGATAGACCATCCTACGAGCAGTACTTC.

Only a few counts were recorded for this clonotype. V is TRBV3-1 and J is TRBJ2-1; 9 bases line up with TRBD1. Trimming at V came to 6 bases and at J to 7 bases, leaving 16 bases not matched to a gene. The germline CDR1 and CDR2 sequences are LGHDT and YNNKEL (reference sequence). The CDR3 spans 17 residues. CDR3 in amino acids: CASRGVLGQGDTNEQFF. Here the CDR3 DNA reads TGTGCCAGCAGAGGAGTGCTGGGACAGGGCGACACAAATGAGCAGTTCTTC.

This clonotype was recorded many times. The chain recombines TRBV9 with TRBJ1-1; D is unclear. Germline-derived CDR1 and CDR2 are SGDLS and YYNGEE. V was clipped by 8 bases and J by 0 bases, with 11 bases between them. This CDR3 has 13 residues. CDR3 DNA sequence: TGTGCCAGTAGTGTAGGCATGAACACTGAAGCTTTCTTT. Encoded protein: CASSVGMNTEAFF.

This clonotype was seen many times. The rearrangement links TRBV30 to TRBJ2-1; maybe TRBD1 (5 bases). The CDR3 extends over 14 amino acids. Trimming removed 2 bases at V and 7 bases at J, with 15 bases between. Germline-derived CDR1 and CDR2 are GTSNPN and SVGIG (reference sequence). CDR3 protein: CAWSTRKGLNEQFF. The CDR3 DNA sequence: TGTGCCTGGAGTACCCGGAAGGGGCTGAATGAGCAGTTCTTC.

This clonotype was seen more than once but under ten times. The chain links TRBV7-9 to TRBJ1-3; tentatively, D is TRBD1 (5 bases). CDR3 length: 15 amino acids. V lost 5 bases and J 4 bases, leaving 15 bases between the germline ends. The germline CDR1 and CDR2 sequences are SEHNR and FQNEAQ (reference sequence). CDR3 nucleotides: TGTGCCAGCAGCCCCGGGACCCTCTACGGAAACACCATATATTTT. Amino acids: CASSPGTLYGNTIYF.

This clonotype has a count of ten or more. The genes are TRBV12-3 or TRBV12-4 and TRBJ1-4, with a possible D match to TRBD1 (5 bases). Trimming removed 5 bases from V and 5 bases from J, with 15 bases in between. CDR3 length: 15 residues. In nucleotides, the CDR3 is TGTGCCAGCAGTCCGCCCGGGACCAGAAATGAAAAACTGTTTTTT. It codes for CASSPPGTRNEKLFF.

This chain uses TRBV4-1 with TRBJ2-5; D gene uncertain. From germline, CDR1 is MGHRA and CDR2 YSYEKL. V was clipped by 1 base and J by 5 bases, with 11 bases between them. The CDR3 spans 14 residues. CDR3 DNA sequence: TGCGCCAGCAGCCAAGGCCGGAGCCGGGAGACCCAGTACTTC. It is translated as CASSQGRSRETQYF.

This clonotype showed up just once. The chain joins TRBV5-1 to TRBJ1-1; D may be TRBD1 (5 bases). V lost 2 bases and J 3 bases, leaving 11 bases between the germline ends. Germline CDR1 reads SGHRS; CDR2 reads YFSETQ. The CDR3 covers 14 residues. This chain's CDR3 is CASSFETGYTEAFF. As DNA, the CDR3 is TGCGCCAGCAGCTTCGAAACAGGTTACACTGAAGCTTTCTTT.

This clonotype was seen at least ten times. The J gene is TRBJ2-1, the V gene TRBV5-5; 7 bases are shared with TRBD1. This CDR3 has 18 residues. V was pared by 0 bases and J by 0 bases, with 9 bases of the junction left unmatched. The germline gives CDR1 SGHKS, CDR2 YYEKEE (reference sequence). This CDR3 is CASSLAGPGQTSYNEQFF. As DNA, the CDR3 is TGTGCCAGCAGCTTGGCTGGTCCGGGACAGACCTCCTACAATGAGCAGTTCTTC.

This clonotype is a singleton in its sample. It may be a read error: a sequence one base away is much more abundant. The J gene is TRBJ2-7, the V gene TRBV11-1; 7 bases align to TRBD1. The closer fit of TRBJ2-1 to the DNA end suggests the J call may be wrong. This CDR3 has 13 residues. Per the germline V gene, CDR1 is SGHAT and CDR2 is FQDESV (reference sequence). As DNA, the CDR3 is TGTGCCAGCAGCTTACCAGGGGGATACGAGCAGTTCTTC. It yields the protein CASSLPGGYEQFF.

This clonotype came up many times. The chain uses TRBV11-3 and TRBJ1-1; no clear D. Trimming left V 1 base short and J 2 bases short, with 11 bases between. Looked up from germline, CDR1 is SGHNT and CDR2 is YENEEA. The CDR3 covers 15 residues. CDR3 coding DNA: TGTGCCAGCAGCTTAGCGGCAGCGGATAACACTGAAGCTTTCTTT. Residues: CASSLAAADNTEAFF.